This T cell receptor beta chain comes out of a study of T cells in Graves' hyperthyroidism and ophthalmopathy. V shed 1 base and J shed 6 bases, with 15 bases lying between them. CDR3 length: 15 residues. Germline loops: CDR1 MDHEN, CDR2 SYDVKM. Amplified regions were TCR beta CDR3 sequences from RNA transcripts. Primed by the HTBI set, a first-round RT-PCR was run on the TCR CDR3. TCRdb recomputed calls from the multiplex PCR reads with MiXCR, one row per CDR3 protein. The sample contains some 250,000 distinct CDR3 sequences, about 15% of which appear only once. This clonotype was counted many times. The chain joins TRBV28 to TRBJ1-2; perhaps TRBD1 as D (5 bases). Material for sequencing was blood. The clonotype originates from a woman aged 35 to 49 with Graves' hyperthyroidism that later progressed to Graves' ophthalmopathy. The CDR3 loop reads CASSLSRAGSDGYTF. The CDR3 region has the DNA TGTGCCAGCAGTTTATCTCGAGCAGGGTCCGATGGCTACACCTTC.